Sequencing of this T cell receptor (beta chain) was carried out in a study of CD8 T cells in Susac syndrome. A quantity of about 0.45 to 1 ug RNA underwent reverse transcription using random hexamers. Using its own MiXCR run on the immunoSEQ multiplex PCR reads, TCRdb lists one record per CDR3 protein. There are about 170,000 distinct CDR3 sequences in the sample; approximately 95% occur only once, and 0.12% lies in the top ten. The origin of this receptor is a human donor with Susac syndrome. Sequencing was performed on CD4+ T cells from PBMCs.

CDR3 DNA sequence: TGCGCCAGCAGCCTGGACAGTAGCAATCAGCCCCAGCATTTT. This sequence encodes CASSLDSSNQPQHF. This sequence joins TRBV5-1 and TRBJ1-5; a possible D gene is TRBD1 (6 bases). The germline V and J ends were trimmed by 4 bases and 0 bases, with 8 bases remaining between them. Germline V gene data show CDR1 as SGHRS and CDR2 as YFSETQ. This CDR3 comprises 14 residues.